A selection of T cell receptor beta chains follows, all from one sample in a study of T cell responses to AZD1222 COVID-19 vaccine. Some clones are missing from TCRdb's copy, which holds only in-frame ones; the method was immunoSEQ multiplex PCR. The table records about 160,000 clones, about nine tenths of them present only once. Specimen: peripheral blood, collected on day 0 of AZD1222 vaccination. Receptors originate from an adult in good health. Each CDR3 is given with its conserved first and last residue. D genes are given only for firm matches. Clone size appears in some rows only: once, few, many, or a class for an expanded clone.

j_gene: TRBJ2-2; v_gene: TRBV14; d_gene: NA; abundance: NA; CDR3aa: CASSPHRSWSGELFF; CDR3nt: TGTGCCAGCAGCCCACACCGGTCTTGGAGCGGGGAGCTGTTTTTT
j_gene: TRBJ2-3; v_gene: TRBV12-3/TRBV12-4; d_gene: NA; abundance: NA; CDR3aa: CASGWAEGQYF; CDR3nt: TGTGCCAGCGGATGGGCGGAAGGGCAGTATTTT
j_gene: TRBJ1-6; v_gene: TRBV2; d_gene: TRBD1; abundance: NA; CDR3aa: CASRLTGEGSPLHF; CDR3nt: TGTGCCAGCAGGTTGACAGGGGAAGGTTCACCCCTCCACTTT
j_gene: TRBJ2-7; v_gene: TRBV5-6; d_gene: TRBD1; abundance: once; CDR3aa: CASSFFRGQGSSYEQYF; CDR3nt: TGTGCCAGCAGCTTTTTTAGGGGACAGGGATCCTCCTACGAGCAGTACTTC
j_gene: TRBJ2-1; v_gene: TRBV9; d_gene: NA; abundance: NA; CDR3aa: CASSVNPNEGIEQFF; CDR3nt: TGTGCCAGCAGCGTAAACCCGAATGAGGGGATAGAGCAGTTCTTC
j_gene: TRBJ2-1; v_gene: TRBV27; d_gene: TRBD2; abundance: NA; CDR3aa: CASSLLAGGPSNEQFF; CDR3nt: TGTGCCAGCAGTCTATTAGCGGGAGGGCCAAGCAATGAGCAGTTCTTC
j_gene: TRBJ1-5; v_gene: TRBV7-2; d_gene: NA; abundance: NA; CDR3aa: CASSPGRVMQPQHF; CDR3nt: TGTGCCAGCAGCCCGGGGAGGGTCATGCAGCCCCAGCATTTT
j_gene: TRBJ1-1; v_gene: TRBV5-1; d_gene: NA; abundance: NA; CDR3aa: CASSPGTGMNTEAFF; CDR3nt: TGCGCCAGCAGCCCTGGGACGGGCATGAACACTGAAGCTTTCTTT
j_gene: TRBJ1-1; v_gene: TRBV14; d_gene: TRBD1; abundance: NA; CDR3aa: CASSPGTGGNTEAFF; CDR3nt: TGTGCCAGCAGCCCAGGGACAGGGGGTAACACTGAAGCTTTCTTT
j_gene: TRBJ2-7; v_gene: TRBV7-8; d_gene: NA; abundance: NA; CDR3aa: CASSHRFSYEQYF; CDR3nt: TGTGCCAGCAGTCACAGGTTCTCCTACGAGCAGTACTTC
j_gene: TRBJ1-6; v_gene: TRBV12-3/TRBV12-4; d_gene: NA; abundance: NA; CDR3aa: CASSRANSPLHF; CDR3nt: TGTGCCAGCAGTCGAGCCAATTCACCCCTCCACTTT
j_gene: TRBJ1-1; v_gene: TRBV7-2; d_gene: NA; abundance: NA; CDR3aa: CASSLSGLAATEAFF; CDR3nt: TGTGCCAGCAGCTTATCAGGGTTAGCGGCCACTGAAGCTTTCTTT
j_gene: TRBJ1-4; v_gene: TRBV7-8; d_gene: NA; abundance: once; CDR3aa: CASSLIRGEKLFF; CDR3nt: TGTGCCAGCAGCTTAATCCGGGGGGAAAAACTGTTTTTT
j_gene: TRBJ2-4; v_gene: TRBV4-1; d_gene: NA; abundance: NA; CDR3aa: CASSQGPAARLAKNIQYF; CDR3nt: TGCGCCAGCAGCCAAGGACCCGCGGCGCGCCTAGCCAAAAACATTCAGTACTTC
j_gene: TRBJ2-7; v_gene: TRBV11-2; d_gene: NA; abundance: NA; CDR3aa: CASRGPPSRIGQYF; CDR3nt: TGTGCCAGCAGGGGCCCTCCGTCGCGTATAGGGCAGTACTTC
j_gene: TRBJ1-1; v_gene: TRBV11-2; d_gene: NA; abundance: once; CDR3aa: CASSLQGREAFF; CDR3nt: TGTGCCAGCAGCCTACAAGGGCGTGAAGCTTTCTTT
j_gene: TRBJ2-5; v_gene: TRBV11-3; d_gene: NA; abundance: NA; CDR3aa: CASSGGAAQETQYF; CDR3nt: TGTGCCAGCAGCGGAGGAGCGGCGCAAGAGACCCAGTACTTC
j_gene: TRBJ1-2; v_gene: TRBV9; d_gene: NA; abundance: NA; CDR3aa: CASSANAGRGHGYTF; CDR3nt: TGTGCCAGCAGTGCCAACGCCGGGAGGGGTCATGGCTACACCTTC
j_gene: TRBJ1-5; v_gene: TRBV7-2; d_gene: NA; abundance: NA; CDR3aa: CASSWSTYSNQPQHF; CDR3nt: TGTGCCAGCAGTTGGTCCACGTATAGCAATCAGCCCCAGCATTTT
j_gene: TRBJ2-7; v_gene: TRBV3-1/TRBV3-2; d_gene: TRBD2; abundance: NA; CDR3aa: CASSQDTGGSSYEQYF; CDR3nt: TGTGCCAGCAGCCAAGATACGGGGGGGTCGTCCTACGAGCAGTACTTC
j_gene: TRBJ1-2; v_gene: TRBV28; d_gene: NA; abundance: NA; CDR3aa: CASSSIHYGYTF; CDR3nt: TGTGCCAGCAGTTCCATCCACTATGGCTACACCTTC
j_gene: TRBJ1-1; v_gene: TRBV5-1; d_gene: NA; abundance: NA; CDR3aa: CASSPRGQNTEAFF; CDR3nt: TGCGCCAGCAGCCCGCGGGGACAGAACACTGAAGCTTTCTTT
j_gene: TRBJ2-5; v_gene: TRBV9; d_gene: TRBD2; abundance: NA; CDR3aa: CASSVGSGSGETQYF; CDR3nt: TGTGCCAGCAGCGTAGGTAGCGGGAGCGGGGAGACCCAGTACTTC
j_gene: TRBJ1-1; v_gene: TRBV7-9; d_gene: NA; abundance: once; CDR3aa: CASTVNTEAFF; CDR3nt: TGTGCCAGCACGGTAAACACTGAAGCTTTCTTT
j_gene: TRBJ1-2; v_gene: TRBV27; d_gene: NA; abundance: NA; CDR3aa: CASSLSSPAAANYGYTF; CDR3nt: TGTGCCAGCAGTTTATCTTCTCCGGCAGCCGCTAACTATGGCTACACCTTC